These 11 T cell receptor beta chains share one sample of origin, sequenced in a study of OX40 agonist ivuxolimab in advanced cancers. The method was immunoSEQ multiplex PCR; TCRdb's version includes in-frame clones alone and lacks a portion of them. In the table there are some 19,000 clones, 75% to 80% of which are singletons. The sample in question was CD4+ or CD8+ T cells sorted from blood, obtained in a trial of the OX40 agonist ivuxolimab. These receptors all come from an adult with an advanced solid tumor such as melanoma, head and neck, liver or kidney cancer.

The V gene is TRBV7-6, the J gene TRBJ2-7; a weak D match, TRBD1 (6 bases). CDR1 and CDR2 (germline): SGHVS, FNYEAQ. Trimming stripped 2 bases from V and 3 bases from J, with 23 bases between. This CDR3 spans 18 amino acids. The CDR3 loop reads CASSLLVGTQHSLYEQYF. The CDR3 bases are TGTGCCAGCAGCTTACTGGTCGGGACACAACATTCCCTCTACGAGCAGTACTTC.

The chain recombines TRBV5-1 with TRBJ2-2; the D call may be TRBD1 or TRBD2 (5 bases each). Trimming cost V 4 bases and J 7 bases, with 14 bases left between them. CDR1 and CDR2 (germline): SGHRS, YFSETQ. The CDR3 is 14 amino acids. CDR3 amino acids: CASSPGRRGGELFF. For the CDR3, the DNA is TGCGCCAGCAGCCCGGGACGTCGGGGCGGGGAGCTGTTTTTT.

V gene TRBV9 combines with J gene TRBJ2-1, with 7 bases fitting TRBD1. Germline loops: CDR1 SGDLS, CDR2 YYNGEE. V was pared by 4 bases and J by 1 base, with 5 bases of the junction left unmatched. The CDR3 loop spans 15 amino acids. The CDR3 sequence is CASSLGQRSYNEQFF. CDR3 nucleotide sequence: TGTGCCAGCAGCTTGGGACAGCGTTCCTACAATGAGCAGTTCTTC.

This clone was detected only a few times. The V and J genes are TRBV7-6 and TRBJ2-7; TRBD1 might be the D (6 bases). V lost 2 bases and J lost 7, with 15 bases in between. This CDR3 region has 14 residues. Looked up from germline, CDR1 is SGHVS and CDR2 is FNYEAQ. The CDR3 DNA reads as TGTGCCAGCAGCTTATCGCAGGGGAATGGGGAGCAGTACTTC. Translated: CASSLSQGNGEQYF.

V and J are TRBV6-5 and TRBJ1-1; no reliable D call. The CDR3 spans 13 residues. V was trimmed by 0 bases and J by 2 bases, leaving 4 bases between them. Germline CDR1 is MNHEY and CDR2 is SVGAGI. CDR3 sequence (DNA): TGTGCCAGCAGTTACTCGATTAACACTGAAGCTTTCTTT. Translated, it gives CASSYSINTEAFF.

This clone was found once. The chain has TRBV2 and TRBJ2-2, with D possibly matching TRBD1 (6 bases). The germline V gene encodes CDR1 SNHLY and CDR2 FYNNEI. Trimming took 4 bases from V and 6 from J, leaving 9 bases between them. The CDR3 is 13 amino acids. CDR3 in amino acids: CASSGQDSGELFF. The DNA for the CDR3 is TGTGCCAGCAGTGGACAGGACTCCGGGGAGCTGTTTTTT.

The rearrangement joins TRBV28 to TRBJ1-5, with D hard to call. V was shortened by 2 bases and J by 14 bases, with 13 bases between the two germline ends. Germline loops: CDR1 MDHEN, CDR2 SYDVKM. The CDR3 extends over 12 amino acids. The CDR3 sequence: CASSLGLRGKHF. In nucleotides, the CDR3 is TGTGCCAGCAGTTTAGGTTTGCGAGGGAAGCATTTT.

This clone is deemed large. The chain employs TRBV6-5 and TRBJ1-1, with 7 bases that match TRBD1. Germline trimming cut 6 bases from V and 4 bases from J; bases unmatched to any gene: 5. This CDR3 is 13 amino acids long. Germline V gives CDR1 MNHEY, CDR2 SVGAGI. The CDR3 here is CASRQGSGTEAFF. Here the CDR3 DNA reads TGTGCCAGCAGACAGGGGTCGGGCACTGAAGCTTTCTTT.

The chain uses TRBV9 and TRBJ2-4; D is perhaps TRBD1 (5 bases). The CDR3 is 15 amino acids. CDR1 is SGDLS and CDR2 is YYNGEE in the germline V gene. V was shortened by 7 bases and J by 5 bases, with 19 bases between the two germline ends. The CDR3 sequence: CASGSAGIGENIQYF. DNA for the CDR3: TGTGCCAGCGGAAGTGCAGGGATTGGGGAAAACATTCAGTACTTC.

This clone has more than one count but fewer than ten. The V gene is TRBV7-7, the J gene TRBJ1-5; a weak D match, TRBD1 (5 bases). The CDR3 spans 13 residues. Germline V gene sequence: CDR1 SSHAT, CDR2 FNYEAQ (reference sequence). The ends were cut back, 1 base at V and 4 bases at J, with 5 bases in the middle. CDR3 amino acids: CASSLDRNQPQHF. DNA for the CDR3: TGTGCCAGCAGCTTAGACAGGAATCAGCCCCAGCATTTT. Combining the CDR3 with reference TRBV7-7 and TRBJ1-5 gives the whole variable domain GAGVSQSPRYKVTKRGQDVTLRCDPISSHATLYWYQQALGQGPEFLTYFNYEAQPDKSGLPSDRFSAERPEGSISTLTIQRTEQRDSAMYRCASSLDRNQPQHFGDGTRLSIL.

The chain recombines TRBV25-1 with TRBJ1-4; no firm D call. The CDR3 has 18 amino acids. The ends were cut back, 2 bases at V and 0 bases at J, with 16 bases in the middle. In germline, CDR1 is MGHDK, CDR2 SYGVNS. The CDR3 loop reads CASSEDSRRRTTNEKLFF. The DNA for the CDR3 is TGTGCCAGCAGTGAAGACTCCCGCCGCCGAACAACTAATGAAAAACTGTTTTTT.